This record looks at one T cell receptor (beta chain) sequence and its context. What it binds is not known. Its ends do not fully match the called genes, so a read error is possible. This entry belongs to a study of blood T cells in healthy people across ages. The study's findings and limits: A roughly linear fall in TCR beta diversity per million T cells was seen with increasing age. What prevented conclusive comparison of naive and antigen-experienced cells was that PBMCs were unsorted. Whereas aged donors had fewer naive CD4+ cells, long-lived donors had more of them and higher diversity.

With a J-beta primer mix and a sample-barcoded 5' primer, a second PCR ran roughly 6 to 12 cycles. TCRdb reanalysed the 5' RACE reads using MiXCR and keeps one entry per CDR3 protein. The data show over 600,000 distinct CDR3 sequences, 40% to 45% seen once. This clonotype was obtained from an older man in good health. The sequenced sample was blood.

CDR3 in DNA: TGCGCCAGCGGGACAGGCAGTAATGAAAGACTGTTTTTT. This translates into CASGTGSNERLFF. The gene calls are TRBV5-1 and TRBJ1-4; TRBD1 aligns across 8 bases. Germline CDR1 and CDR2: SGHRS and YFSETQ. CDR3 length: 13 amino acids.